This T cell receptor beta chain comes out of a study of blood T cell repertoires in COVID-19. The wider study: Sources were T cells, B-cell-depleted T cells, or PBMCs; the material itself was cDNA or gDNA.

Sequenced by immunoSEQ multiplex PCR; TCRdb stores in-frame clones only, minus some. The sample has 75,000 to 80,000 clones; approximately 89% are singletons. Trimming cost V 3 bases and J 10 bases; bases outside gene matches: 4. This CDR3 spans 12 amino acids. This chain uses TRBV12-3 or TRBV12-4 with TRBJ1-2; 8 nucleotides agree with TRBD1. The TCR was taken from a human donor in a cohort sampled during active COVID-19. Material for sequencing was peripheral blood. The CDR3 DNA reads TGTGCCAGCAGTTTCCCGACAGGGGTCTACACCTTC. It yields the protein CASSFPTGVYTF.